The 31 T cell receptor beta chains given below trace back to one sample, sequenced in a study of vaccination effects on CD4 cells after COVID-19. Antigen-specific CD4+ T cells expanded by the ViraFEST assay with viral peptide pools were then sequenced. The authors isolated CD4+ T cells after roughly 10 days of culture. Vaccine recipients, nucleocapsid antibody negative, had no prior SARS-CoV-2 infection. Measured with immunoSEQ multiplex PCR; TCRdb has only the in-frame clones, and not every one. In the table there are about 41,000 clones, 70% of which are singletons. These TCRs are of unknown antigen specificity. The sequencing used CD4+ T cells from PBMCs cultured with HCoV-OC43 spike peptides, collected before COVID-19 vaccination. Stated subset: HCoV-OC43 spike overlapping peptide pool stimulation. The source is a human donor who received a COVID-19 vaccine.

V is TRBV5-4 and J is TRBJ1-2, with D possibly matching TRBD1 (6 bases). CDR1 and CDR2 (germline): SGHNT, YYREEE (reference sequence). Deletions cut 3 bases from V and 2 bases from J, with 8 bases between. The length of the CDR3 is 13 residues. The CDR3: CASSSQGNYGYTF. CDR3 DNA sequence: TGTGCCAGCAGCTCACAGGGAAACTATGGCTACACCTTC.

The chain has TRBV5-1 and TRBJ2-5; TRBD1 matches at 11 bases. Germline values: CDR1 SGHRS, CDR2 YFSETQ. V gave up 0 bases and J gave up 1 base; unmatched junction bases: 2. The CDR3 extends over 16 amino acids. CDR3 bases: TGCGCCAGCAGCTTGGCTGGGACAGGGGGCCAAGAGACCCAGTACTTC. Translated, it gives CASSLAGTGGQETQYF.

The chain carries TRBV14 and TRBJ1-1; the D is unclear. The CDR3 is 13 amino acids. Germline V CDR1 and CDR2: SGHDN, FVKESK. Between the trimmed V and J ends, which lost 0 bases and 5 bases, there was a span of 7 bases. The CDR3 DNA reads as TGTGCCAGCAGCCAAGATCGTAATACTGAAGCTTTCTTT. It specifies CASSQDRNTEAFF.

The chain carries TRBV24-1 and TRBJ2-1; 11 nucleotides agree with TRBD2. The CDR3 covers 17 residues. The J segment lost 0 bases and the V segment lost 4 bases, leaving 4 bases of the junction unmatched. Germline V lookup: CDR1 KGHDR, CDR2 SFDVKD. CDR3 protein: CATSDRLAGSSYNEQFF. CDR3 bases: TGTGCCACCAGTGACCGACTAGCGGGGAGCTCCTACAATGAGCAGTTCTTC.

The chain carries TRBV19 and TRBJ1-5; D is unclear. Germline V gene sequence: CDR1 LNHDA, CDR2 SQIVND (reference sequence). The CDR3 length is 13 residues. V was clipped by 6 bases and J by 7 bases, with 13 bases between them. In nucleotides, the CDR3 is TGTGCCAGTAGGAGAACTACAGTGCAGCCCCAGCATTTT. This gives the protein CASRRTTVQPQHF.

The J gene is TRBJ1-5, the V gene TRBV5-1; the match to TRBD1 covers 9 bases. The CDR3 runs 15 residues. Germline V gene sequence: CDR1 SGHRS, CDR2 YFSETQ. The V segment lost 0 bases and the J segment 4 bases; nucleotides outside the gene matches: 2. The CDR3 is CASSLEGQGNQPQHF. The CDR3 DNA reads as TGCGCCAGCAGCTTGGAGGGACAGGGAAATCAGCCCCAGCATTTT.

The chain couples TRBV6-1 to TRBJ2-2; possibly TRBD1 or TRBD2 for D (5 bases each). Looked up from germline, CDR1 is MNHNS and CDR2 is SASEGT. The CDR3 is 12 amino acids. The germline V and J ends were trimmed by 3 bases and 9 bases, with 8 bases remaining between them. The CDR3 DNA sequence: TGTGCCAGCAGTGACAGGGAGTGGGAGCTGTTTTTT. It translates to CASSDREWELFF.

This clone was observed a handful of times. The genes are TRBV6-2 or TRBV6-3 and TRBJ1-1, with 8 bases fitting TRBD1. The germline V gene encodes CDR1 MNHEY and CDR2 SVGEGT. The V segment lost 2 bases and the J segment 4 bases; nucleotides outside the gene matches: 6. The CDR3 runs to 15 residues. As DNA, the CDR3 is TGTGCCAGCAGTTACAATCCAGGGGGCGGCACTGAAGCTTTCTTT. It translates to CASSYNPGGGTEAFF.

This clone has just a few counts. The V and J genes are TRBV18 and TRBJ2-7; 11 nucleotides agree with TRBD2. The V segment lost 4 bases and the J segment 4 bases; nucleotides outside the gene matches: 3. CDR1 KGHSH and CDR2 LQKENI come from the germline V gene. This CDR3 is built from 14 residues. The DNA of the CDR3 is TGTGCCAGCTCACAACGGACTAGCGGGTACGAGCAGTACTTC. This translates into CASSQRTSGYEQYF.

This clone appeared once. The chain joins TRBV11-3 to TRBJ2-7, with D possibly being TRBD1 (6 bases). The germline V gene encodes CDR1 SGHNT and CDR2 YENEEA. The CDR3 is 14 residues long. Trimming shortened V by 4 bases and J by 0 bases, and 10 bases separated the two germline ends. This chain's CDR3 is CASSSTGSSYEQYF. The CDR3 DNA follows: TGTGCCAGCAGCTCCACAGGGAGCTCCTACGAGCAGTACTTC. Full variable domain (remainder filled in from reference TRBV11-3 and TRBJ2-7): EAGVVQSPRYKIIEKKQPVAFWCNPISGHNTLYWYLQNLGQGPELLIRYENEEAVDDSQLPKDRFSAERLKGVDSTLKIQPAELGDSAVYLCASSSTGSSYEQYFGPGTRLTVT.

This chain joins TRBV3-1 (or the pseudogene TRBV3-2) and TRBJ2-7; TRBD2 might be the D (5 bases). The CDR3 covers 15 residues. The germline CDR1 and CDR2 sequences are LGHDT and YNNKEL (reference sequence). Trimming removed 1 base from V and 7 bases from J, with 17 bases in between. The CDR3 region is CASSQALWTSGEQYF. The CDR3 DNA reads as TGTGCCAGCAGCCAAGCCCTATGGACGTCGGGGGAGCAGTACTTC.

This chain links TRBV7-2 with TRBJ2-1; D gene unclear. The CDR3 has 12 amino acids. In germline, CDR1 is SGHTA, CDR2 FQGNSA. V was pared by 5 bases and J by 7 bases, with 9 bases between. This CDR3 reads CASSLNRNEQFF. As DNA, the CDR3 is TGTGCCAGCAGCCTAAACCGGAATGAGCAGTTCTTC.

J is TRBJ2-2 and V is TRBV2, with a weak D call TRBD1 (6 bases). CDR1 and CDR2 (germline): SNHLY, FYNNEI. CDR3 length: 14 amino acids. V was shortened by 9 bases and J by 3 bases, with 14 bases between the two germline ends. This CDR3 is CARGAGRYTGELFF. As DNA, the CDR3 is TGTGCCAGGGGGGCGGGTCGGTACACCGGGGAGCTGTTTTTT.

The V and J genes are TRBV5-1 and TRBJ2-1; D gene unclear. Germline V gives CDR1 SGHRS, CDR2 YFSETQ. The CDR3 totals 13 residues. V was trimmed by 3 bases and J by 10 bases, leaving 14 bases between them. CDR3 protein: CASSSLLGLEQFF. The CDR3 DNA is TGCGCCAGCAGCTCTCTCCTTGGCCTGGAGCAGTTCTTC.

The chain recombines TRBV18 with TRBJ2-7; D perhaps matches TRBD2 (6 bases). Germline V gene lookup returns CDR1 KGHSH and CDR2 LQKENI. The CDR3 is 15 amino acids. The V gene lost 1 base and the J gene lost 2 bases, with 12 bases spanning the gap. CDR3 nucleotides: TGTGCCAGCTCACCACTCCGGGAGTCAACCTACGAGCAGTACTTC. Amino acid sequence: CASSPLRESTYEQYF.

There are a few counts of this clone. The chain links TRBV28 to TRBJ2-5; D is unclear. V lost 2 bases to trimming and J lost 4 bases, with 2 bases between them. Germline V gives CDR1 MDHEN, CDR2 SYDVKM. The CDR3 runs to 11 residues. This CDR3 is CASSLGETQYF. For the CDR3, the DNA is TGTGCCAGCAGTTTAGGAGAGACCCAGTACTTC.

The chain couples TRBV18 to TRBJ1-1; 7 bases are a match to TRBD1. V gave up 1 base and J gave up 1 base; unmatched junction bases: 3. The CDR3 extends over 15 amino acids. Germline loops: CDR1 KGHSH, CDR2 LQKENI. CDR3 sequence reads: CASSPHSGGNTEAFF. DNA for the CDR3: TGTGCCAGCTCACCACATTCAGGGGGGAACACTGAAGCTTTCTTT.

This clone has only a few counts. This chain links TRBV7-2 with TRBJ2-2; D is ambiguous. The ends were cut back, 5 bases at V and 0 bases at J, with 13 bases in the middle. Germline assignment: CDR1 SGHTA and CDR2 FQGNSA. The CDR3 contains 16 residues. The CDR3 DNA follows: TGTGCCAGCAGCCTCTCGCACGTATCGAACACCGGGGAGCTGTTTTTT. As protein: CASSLSHVSNTGELFF.

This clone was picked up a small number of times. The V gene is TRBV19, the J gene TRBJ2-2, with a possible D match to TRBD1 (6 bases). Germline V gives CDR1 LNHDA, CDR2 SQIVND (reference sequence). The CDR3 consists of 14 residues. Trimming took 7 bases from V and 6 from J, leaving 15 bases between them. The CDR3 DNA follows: TGTGCCAGTATGGGGACACAGGGCGCCGGGGAGCTGTTTTTT. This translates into CASMGTQGAGELFF.

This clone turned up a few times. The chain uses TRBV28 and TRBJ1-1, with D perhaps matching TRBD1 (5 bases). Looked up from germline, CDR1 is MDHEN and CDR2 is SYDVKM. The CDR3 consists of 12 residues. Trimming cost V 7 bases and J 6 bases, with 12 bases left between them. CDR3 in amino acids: CASMARDSEAFF. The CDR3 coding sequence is TGTGCCAGCATGGCCAGGGACTCTGAAGCTTTCTTT.

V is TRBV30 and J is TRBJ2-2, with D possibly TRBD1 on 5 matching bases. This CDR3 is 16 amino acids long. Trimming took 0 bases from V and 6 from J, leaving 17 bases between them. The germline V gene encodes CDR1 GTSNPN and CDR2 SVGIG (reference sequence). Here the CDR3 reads CAWSVGIGVVSGELFF. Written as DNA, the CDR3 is TGTGCCTGGAGTGTCGGAATAGGGGTAGTATCCGGGGAGCTGTTTTTT.

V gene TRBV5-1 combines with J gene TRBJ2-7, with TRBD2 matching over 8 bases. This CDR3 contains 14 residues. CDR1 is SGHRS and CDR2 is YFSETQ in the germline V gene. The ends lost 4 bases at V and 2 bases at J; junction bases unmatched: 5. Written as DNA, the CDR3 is TGCGCCAGCAGCACCGGGGGGGCCGCCTACGAGCAGTACTTC. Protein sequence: CASSTGGAAYEQYF.

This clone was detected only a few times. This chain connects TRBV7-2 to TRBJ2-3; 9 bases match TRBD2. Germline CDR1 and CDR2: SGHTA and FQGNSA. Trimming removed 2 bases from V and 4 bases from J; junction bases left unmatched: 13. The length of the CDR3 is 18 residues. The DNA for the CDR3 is TGTGCCAGCAGCTTAAGGGGCCTAGGCGGGGGGGCTTCAGATACGCAGTATTTT. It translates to CASSLRGLGGGASDTQYF. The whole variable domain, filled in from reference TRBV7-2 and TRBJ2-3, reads GAGVSQSPSNKVTEKGKDVELRCDPISGHTALYWYRQSLGQGLEFLIYFQGNSAPDKSGLPSDRFSAERTGGSVSTLTIQRTQQEDSAVYLCASSLRGLGGGASDTQYFGPGTRLTVL.

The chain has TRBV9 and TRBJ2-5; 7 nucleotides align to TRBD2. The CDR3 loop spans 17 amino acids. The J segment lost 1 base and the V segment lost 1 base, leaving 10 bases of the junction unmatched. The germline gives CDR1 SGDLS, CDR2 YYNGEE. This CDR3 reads CASSVSWAGAVQETQYF. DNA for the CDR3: TGTGCCAGCAGCGTATCGTGGGCGGGAGCCGTCCAAGAGACCCAGTACTTC.

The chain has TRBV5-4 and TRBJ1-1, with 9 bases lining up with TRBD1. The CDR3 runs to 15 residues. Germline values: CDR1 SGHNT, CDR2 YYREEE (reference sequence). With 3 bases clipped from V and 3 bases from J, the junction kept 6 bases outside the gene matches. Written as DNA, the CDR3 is TGTGCCAGCAGCTCAGGGACAGGGAGTTACACTGAAGCTTTCTTT. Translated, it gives CASSSGTGSYTEAFF.

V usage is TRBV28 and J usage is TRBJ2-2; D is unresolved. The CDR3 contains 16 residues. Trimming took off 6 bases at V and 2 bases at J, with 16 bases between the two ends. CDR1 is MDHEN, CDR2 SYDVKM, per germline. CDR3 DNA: TGTGCCAGCAGACGTTTGACTCTTACCAACACCGGGGAGCTGTTTTTT. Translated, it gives CASRRLTLTNTGELFF.

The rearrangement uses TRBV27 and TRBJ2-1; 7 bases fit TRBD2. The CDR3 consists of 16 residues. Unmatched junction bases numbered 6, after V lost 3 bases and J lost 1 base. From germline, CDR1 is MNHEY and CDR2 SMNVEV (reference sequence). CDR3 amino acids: CASSLGGRGSYNEQFF. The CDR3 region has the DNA TGTGCCAGCAGTTTGGGAGGGAGAGGATCCTACAATGAGCAGTTCTTC.

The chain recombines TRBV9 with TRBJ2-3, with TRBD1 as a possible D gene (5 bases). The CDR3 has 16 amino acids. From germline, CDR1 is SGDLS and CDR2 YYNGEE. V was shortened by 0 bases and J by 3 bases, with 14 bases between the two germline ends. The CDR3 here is CASSVGASGQTDTQYF. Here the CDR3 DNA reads TGTGCCAGCAGCGTAGGGGCCTCCGGACAAACAGATACGCAGTATTTT.

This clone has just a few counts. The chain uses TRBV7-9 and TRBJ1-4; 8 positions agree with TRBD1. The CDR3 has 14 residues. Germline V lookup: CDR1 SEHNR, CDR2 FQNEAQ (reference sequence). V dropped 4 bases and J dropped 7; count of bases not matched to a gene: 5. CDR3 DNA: TGTGCCAGCAGCTACCAGGGGGCGCTTGAAAAACTGTTTTTT. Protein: CASSYQGALEKLFF. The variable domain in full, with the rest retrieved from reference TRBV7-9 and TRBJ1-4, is DTGVSQNPRHKITKRGQNVTFRCDPISEHNRLYWYRQTLGQGPEFLTYFQNEAQLEKSRLLSDRFSAERPKGSFSTLEIQRTEQGDSAMYLCASSYQGALEKLFFGSGTQLSVL.

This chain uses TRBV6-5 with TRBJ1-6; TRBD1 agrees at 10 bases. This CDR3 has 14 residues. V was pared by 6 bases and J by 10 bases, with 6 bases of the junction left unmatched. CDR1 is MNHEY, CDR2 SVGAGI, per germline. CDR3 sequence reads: CASSLGQGGSPLHF. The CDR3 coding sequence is TGTGCCAGCAGCCTCGGACAGGGGGGGTCACCCCTCCACTTT.

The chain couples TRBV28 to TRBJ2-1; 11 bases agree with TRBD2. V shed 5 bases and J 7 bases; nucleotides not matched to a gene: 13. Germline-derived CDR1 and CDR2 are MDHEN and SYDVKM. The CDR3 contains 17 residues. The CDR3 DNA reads TGTGCCAGCAGTATCCCCCCCCGGTCTAGCGGGAGGAATGAGCAGTTCTTC. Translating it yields CASSIPPRSSGRNEQFF.